Given below is one T cell receptor beta chain in context. Its recognized antigen is unknown. Per-base quality was not reported, and no clone a single base away is much larger than it. Focal radiation therapy combined with CTLA-4 blockade (ipilimumab) was tested in patients with chemo-refractory metastatic non-small-cell lung cancer. Library method: the immunoSEQ multiplex PCR assay. TCRdb took this table from immuneACCESS and kept in-frame rearrangements with V and J called. Such tables lack part of the clones; where checked against another copy, unresolved V genes explain under half of the gap, and the rest is unexplained. The sample table contains tens of thousands of clones; only one count was recorded for approximately 68% of them. Clones ranked in the top ten supply about 9% of the sample. Measured from the cysteine to the phenylalanine, the CDR3 is 14 residues long. Just the 42-base CDR3 DNA is kept, in frame starting at base 1. From a lookup of the germline V gene, CDR1 and CDR2 are SGHRS and YFSETQ. Trimming takes 0 bases off V and 5 bases off J; junction bases not matched to a gene: 4.

The sample comes from a study of radiotherapy plus CTLA-4 blockade in lung cancer (dated by TCRdb to 2016 to 2018). The study in broad terms: Among the enrolled patients, around 19% had an objective response, and about 30% reached disease control.

The full study reports these points: The strongest predictors of response were reported to be early dynamic shifts in blood T cell clones along with a rise in serum interferon-beta following radiation. After treatment with radiotherapy and ipilimumab, TCR clones that originated in tumors expanded in peripheral blood.

The TCR sequence derives from a human donor with non-small cell lung cancer whose response to radiotherapy plus ipilimumab could not be evaluated. The source material was peripheral blood, sampled from a patient treated with radiotherapy plus ipilimumab. In this chain, TRBV5-1 is recombined with TRBJ2-7; TRBD2 lines up with 8 middle nucleotides. In nucleotides, the sequence is TGCGCCAGCAGCTTGGGTAGCGGGGCTAACGAGCAGTACTTC. Protein translation: CASSLGSGANEQYF.